This T cell receptor beta chain was recovered during a study of control samples from healthy donors and cancer patients. Sequencing was performed with immunoSEQ multiplex PCR; in TCRdb, only in-frame clones are kept and a portion is missing. The table lists around 120,000 clones, 93% of them singletons. Only one count was recorded for this clone. This receptor was identified in a man aged 45 to 65 with head and neck cancer. The sequenced sample consisted of PBMCs.

The CDR3 DNA follows: TGTGCCAGCAGCCAAGGCAGCCGAGAGACCCAGTACTTC. It specifies CASSQGSRETQYF. This sequence joins TRBV3-1 (or the pseudogene TRBV3-2) and TRBJ2-5; the D is unclear. V gave up 1 base and J gave up 4 bases, with 7 bases separating them. The CDR3 is 13 amino acids. Germline CDR1 LGHDT, CDR2 YNNKEL (reference sequence).